This T cell receptor (beta chain) was identified in a study of shared clonotypes between healthy human individuals. The method was immunoSEQ multiplex PCR; TCRdb's version includes in-frame clones alone and lacks a portion of them. Here the sample spans about 2,100,000 clones, 90% to 95% being singletons. Terminally differentiated effector memory CD45RA+ cells were left out of the naive CD8 fraction, which was CD45RO-negative and positively selected for CCR7. Material: naive CD8+ T cells from PBMCs. This receptor was taken from a man aged 18 to 29 in good health. Some clones in this sample may be carry-over from other donors' samples.

CDR3 amino acids: CSVEALREAQQETQYF. The CDR3 nucleotides are TGCAGCGTTGAAGCCCTCCGGGAGGCCCAGCAAGAGACCCAGTACTTC. The rearrangement uses TRBV29-1 and TRBJ2-5; 7 positions agree with TRBD2. J lost 2 bases, V lost 1 base, and 10 bases had no gene match. The CDR3 runs 16 residues. The V gene's germline CDR1 is SQVTM and CDR2 ANQGSEA.